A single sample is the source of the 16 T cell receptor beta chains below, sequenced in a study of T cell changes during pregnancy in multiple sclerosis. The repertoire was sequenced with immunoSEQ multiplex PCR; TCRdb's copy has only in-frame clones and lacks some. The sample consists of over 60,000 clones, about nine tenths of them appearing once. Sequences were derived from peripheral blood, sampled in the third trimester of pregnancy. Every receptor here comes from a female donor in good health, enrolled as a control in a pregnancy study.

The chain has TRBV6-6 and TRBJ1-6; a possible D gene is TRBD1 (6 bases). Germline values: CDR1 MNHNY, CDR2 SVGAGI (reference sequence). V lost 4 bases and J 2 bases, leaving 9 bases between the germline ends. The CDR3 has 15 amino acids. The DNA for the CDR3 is TGTGCCAGCAGTTCAGGGGTAACCTATAATTCACCCCTCCACTTT. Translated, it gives CASSSGVTYNSPLHF.

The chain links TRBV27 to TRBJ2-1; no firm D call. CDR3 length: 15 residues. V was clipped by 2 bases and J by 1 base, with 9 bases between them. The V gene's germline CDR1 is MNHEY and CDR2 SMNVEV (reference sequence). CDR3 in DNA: TGTGCCAGCAGTTTAACTCCAATTTCCTACAATGAGCAGTTCTTC. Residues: CASSLTPISYNEQFF.

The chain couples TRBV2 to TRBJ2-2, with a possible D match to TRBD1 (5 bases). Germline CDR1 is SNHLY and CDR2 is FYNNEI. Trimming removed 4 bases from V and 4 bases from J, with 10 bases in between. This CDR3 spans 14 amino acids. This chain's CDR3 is CASSARTSTGELFF. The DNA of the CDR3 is TGTGCCAGCAGTGCTAGGACAAGCACCGGGGAGCTGTTTTTT.

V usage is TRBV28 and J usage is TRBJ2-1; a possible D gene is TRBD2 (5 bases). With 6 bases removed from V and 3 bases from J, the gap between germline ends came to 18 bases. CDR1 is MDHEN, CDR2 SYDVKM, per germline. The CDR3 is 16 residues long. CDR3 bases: TGTGCCAGCAGCCCGAGAGGTAAAGGGAGCTACAATGAGCAGTTCTTC. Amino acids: CASSPRGKGSYNEQFF. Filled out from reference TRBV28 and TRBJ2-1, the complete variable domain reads DVKVTQSSRYLVKRTGEKVFLECVQDMDHENMFWYRQDPGLGLRLIYFSYDVKMKEKGDIPEGYSVSREKKERFSLILESASTNQTSMYLCASSPRGKGSYNEQFFGPGTRLTVL.

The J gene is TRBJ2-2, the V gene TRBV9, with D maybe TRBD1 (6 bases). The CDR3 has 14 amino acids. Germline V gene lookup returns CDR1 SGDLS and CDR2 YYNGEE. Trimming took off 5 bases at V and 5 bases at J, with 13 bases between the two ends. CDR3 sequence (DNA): TGTGCCAGCAGGCCGAGACAGGCAACCGGGGAGCTGTTTTTT. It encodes CASRPRQATGELFF.

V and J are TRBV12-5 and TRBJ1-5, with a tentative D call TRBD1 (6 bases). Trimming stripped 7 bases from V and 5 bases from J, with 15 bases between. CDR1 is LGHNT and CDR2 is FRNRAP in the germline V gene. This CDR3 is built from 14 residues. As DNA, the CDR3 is TGTGCTAGTGTCCAGGACAGTCTCGATCAGCCCCAGCATTTT. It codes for CASVQDSLDQPQHF. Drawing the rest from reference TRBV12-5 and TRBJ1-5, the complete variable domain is DARVTQTPRHKVTEMGQEVTMRCQPILGHNTVFWYRQTMMQGLELLAYFRNRAPLDDSGMPKDRFSAEMPDATLATLKIQPSEPRDSAVYFCASVQDSLDQPQHFGDGTRLSIL.

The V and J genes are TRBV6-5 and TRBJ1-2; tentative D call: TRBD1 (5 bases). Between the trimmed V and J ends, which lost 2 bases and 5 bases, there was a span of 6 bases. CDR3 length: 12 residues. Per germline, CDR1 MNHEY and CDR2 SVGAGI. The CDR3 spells CASSYGGYGYTF. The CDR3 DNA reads TGTGCCAGCAGTTACGGGGGGTATGGCTACACCTTC.

The CDR3 DNA sequence: TGTGCCAGCAGCTTACTCACAGGGTTGGGAGACTATGGCTACACCTTC. Residues: CASSLLTGLGDYGYTF. This rearrangement joins TRBV11-2 to TRBJ1-2; possibly TRBD1 for D (6 bases). V shed 2 bases and J shed 3 bases, with 16 bases lying between them. Germline lookup yields CDR1 SGHAT and CDR2 FQNNGV. CDR3 size: 16 residues. Together with reference TRBV11-2 and TRBJ1-2, the CDR3 gives the full variable domain: EAGVAQSPRYKIIEKRQSVAFWCNPISGHATLYWYQQILGQGPKLLIQFQNNGVVDDSQLPKDRFSAERLKGVDSTLKIQPAKLEDSAVYLCASSLLTGLGDYGYTFGSGTRLTVV.

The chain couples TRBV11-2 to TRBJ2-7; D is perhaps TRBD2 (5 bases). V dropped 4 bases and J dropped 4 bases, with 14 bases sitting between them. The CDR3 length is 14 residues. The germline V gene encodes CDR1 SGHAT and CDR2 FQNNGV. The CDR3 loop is CASSSEDLTYEQYF. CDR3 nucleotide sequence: TGTGCCAGCAGCTCGGAGGACCTTACTTACGAGCAGTACTTC. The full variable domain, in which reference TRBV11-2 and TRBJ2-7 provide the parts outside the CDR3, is EAGVAQSPRYKIIEKRQSVAFWCNPISGHATLYWYQQILGQGPKLLIQFQNNGVVDDSQLPKDRFSAERLKGVDSTLKIQPAKLEDSAVYLCASSSEDLTYEQYFGPGTRLTVT.

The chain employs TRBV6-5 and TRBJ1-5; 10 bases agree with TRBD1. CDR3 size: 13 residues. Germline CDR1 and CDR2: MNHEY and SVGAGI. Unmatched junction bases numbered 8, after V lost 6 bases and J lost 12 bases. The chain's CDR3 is CASRRDRGTLQHF. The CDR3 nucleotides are TGTGCCAGCAGGCGGGACAGGGGAACCCTCCAGCATTTT.

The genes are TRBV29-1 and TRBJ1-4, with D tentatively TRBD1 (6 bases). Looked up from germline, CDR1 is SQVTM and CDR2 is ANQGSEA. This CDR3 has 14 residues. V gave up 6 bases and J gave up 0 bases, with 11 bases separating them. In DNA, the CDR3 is TGCAGCGTCCGGACAGTTGCAACTAATGAAAAACTGTTTTTT. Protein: CSVRTVATNEKLFF.

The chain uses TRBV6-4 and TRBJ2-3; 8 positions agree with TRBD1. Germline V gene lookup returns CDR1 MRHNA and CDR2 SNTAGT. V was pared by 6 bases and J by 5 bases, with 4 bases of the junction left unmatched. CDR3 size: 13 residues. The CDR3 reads CASRPGQGDTQYF. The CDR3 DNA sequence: TGTGCCAGCAGGCCTGGACAGGGAGATACGCAGTATTTT.

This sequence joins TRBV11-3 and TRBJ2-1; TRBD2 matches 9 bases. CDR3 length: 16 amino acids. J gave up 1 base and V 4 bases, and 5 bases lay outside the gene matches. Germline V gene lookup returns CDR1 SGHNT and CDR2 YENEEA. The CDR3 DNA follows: TGTGCCAGCAGCTCAGCTAGCGGGATATCCTACAATGAGCAGTTCTTC. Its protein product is CASSSASGISYNEQFF.

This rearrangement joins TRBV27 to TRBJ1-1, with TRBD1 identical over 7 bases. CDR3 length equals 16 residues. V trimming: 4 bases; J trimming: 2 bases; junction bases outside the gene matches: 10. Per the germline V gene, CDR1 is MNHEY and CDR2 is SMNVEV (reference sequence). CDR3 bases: TGTGCCAGCAGTTCAACCACAGGGGTCCCCAACACTGAAGCTTTCTTT. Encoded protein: CASSSTTGVPNTEAFF.

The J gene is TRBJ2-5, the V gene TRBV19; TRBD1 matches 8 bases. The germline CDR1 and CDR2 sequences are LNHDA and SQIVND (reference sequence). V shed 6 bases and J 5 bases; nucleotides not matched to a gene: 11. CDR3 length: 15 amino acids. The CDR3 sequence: CASSLYRGAQETQYF. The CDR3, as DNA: TGTGCCAGTAGCCTATACAGGGGGGCCCAGGAGACCCAGTACTTC.

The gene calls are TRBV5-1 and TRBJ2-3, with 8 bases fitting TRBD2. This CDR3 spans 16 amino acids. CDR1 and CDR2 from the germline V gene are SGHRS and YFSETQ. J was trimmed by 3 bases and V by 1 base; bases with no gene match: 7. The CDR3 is CASSLRRSGGTDTQYF. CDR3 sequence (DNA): TGCGCCAGCAGCTTGAGGAGGTCGGGGGGGACAGATACGCAGTATTTT.